This T cell receptor beta chain was identified during a study of blood T cell repertoires in COVID-19. Original analysis: How many nucleated cells were present was estimated from reference gene primer amplification. Clones were read by immunoSEQ multiplex PCR, and TCRdb kept only the in-frame ones, dropping some. V and J calls and clone size follow that table, whereas D and trimming were derived from the DNA. Of 98,000 or so clones listed, around 83% are singletons. In its sample, this clone was seen once. V lost 2 bases and J 1 base, leaving 8 bases between the germline ends. This CDR3 region has 15 residues. Germline V gene data show CDR1 as MNHEY and CDR2 as SMNVEV (reference sequence).

This rearrangement joins TRBV27 to TRBJ2-2; the D gene is possibly TRBD2 (6 bases). The origin of this receptor is a woman aged 60-70 years in a cohort sampled during active or convalescent COVID-19. Sequencing was performed on peripheral blood. Here the CDR3 DNA reads TGTGCCAGCAGTTTACAAGCGGGGAACACCGGGGAGCTGTTTTTT. It is translated as CASSLQAGNTGELFF.